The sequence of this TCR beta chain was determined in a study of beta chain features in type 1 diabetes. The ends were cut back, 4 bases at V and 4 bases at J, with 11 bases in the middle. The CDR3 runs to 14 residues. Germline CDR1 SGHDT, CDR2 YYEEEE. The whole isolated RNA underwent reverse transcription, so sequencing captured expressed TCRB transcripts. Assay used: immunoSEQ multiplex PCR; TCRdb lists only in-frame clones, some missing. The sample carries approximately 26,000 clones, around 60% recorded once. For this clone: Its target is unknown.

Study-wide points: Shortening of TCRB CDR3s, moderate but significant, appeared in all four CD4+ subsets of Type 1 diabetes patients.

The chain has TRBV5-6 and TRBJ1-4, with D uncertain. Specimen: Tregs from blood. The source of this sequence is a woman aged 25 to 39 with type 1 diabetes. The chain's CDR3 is CASSPTRSNEKLFF. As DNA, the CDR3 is TGTGCCAGCAGCCCGACTCGTAGTAATGAAAAACTGTTTTTT.